The 28 T cell receptor beta chains presented below share a single source sample, sequenced in a study of T-cell reconstitution after alpha-beta-depleted transplantation in children. The TCRbeta library incorporated unique molecular identifiers. TCRdb processed the PCR reads anew with MiXCR; each CDR3 protein has one entry. This table holds 200,000 to 300,000 distinct CDR3 sequences, roughly 24% found once. The sample consisted of PBMCs, taken before TCRalphabeta/CD19-depleted stem cell transplant. These receptor sequences come from a girl aged 2-10 years with Fanconi anemia, due to receive a stem cell transplant.

The rearrangement uses TRBV3-1 and TRBJ2-1; D call uncertain. The germline CDR1 and CDR2 sequences are LGHDT and YNNKEL (reference sequence). Trimming took 1 base from V and 6 from J, leaving 22 bases between them. The CDR3 contains 18 residues. In DNA, the CDR3 is TGTGCCAGCAGCCAAGCAACCCTTACGTACCGGAACAGCAATGAGCAGTTCTTC. Its protein product is CASSQATLTYRNSNEQFF.

This clonotype has at least ten counts. The chain has TRBV7-3 and TRBJ2-3, with TRBD2 identical over 8 bases. Germline CDR1 is SGHTA and CDR2 is FQGTGA. The trim removed 5 bases at V and 4 bases at J, leaving 14 bases unmatched. The CDR3 sequence is 17 residues long. CDR3 sequence: CASSTSGGFPAPDTQYF. The CDR3 DNA reads TGTGCCAGCAGCACTAGCGGCGGATTCCCCGCGCCAGATACGCAGTATTTT.

The sample holds many counts of this clonotype. The chain employs TRBV12-3 or TRBV12-4 and TRBJ2-5; TRBD2 agrees at 7 bases. J lost 0 bases, V lost 8 bases, and 3 bases had no gene match. This CDR3 region has 13 residues. CDR3 in amino acids: CASELAYQETQYF. The CDR3 nucleotides read TGTGCCAGCGAACTAGCGTACCAAGAGACCCAGTACTTC.

This chain joins TRBV12-3 or TRBV12-4 and TRBJ1-5; 7 bases are shared with TRBD1. This CDR3 is built from 16 residues. V shed 5 bases, J shed 4 bases, and the junction held 11 bases outside the gene matches. This CDR3 reads CASSLTTGTENQPQHF. CDR3 DNA: TGTGCCAGCAGTCTGACGACCGGGACAGAAAATCAGCCCCAGCATTTT.

This chain links TRBV6-5 with TRBJ2-2; TRBD2 matches at 9 bases. Germline lookup yields CDR1 MNHEY and CDR2 SVGAGI. The trim removed 2 bases at V and 9 bases at J, leaving 10 bases unmatched. This CDR3 has 16 residues. The CDR3 bases are TGTGCCAGCAGTTACACCAGACTAGCGGTGGACCGGGAGCTGTTTTTT. This translates into CASSYTRLAVDRELFF.

This chain connects TRBV7-2 to TRBJ1-1; D gene ambiguous. Germline V gives CDR1 SGHTA, CDR2 FQGNSA. V lost 2 bases and J 3 bases, leaving 10 bases between the germline ends. This CDR3 region has 14 residues. Here the CDR3 reads CASSLLGGDTEAFF. The CDR3 region has the DNA TGTGCCAGCAGCTTATTAGGCGGAGACACTGAAGCTTTCTTT.

The J gene is TRBJ1-1, the V gene TRBV9; D is perhaps TRBD1 (5 bases). CDR1 is SGDLS, CDR2 YYNGEE, per germline. Trimming took 0 bases from V and 5 from J, leaving 11 bases between them. The CDR3 consists of 14 residues. The CDR3 reads CASSVGRGRTEAFF. CDR3 coding DNA: TGTGCCAGCAGCGTAGGAAGGGGACGGACTGAAGCTTTCTTT.

V and J are TRBV21-1 and TRBJ2-5; the table assigns TRBD2, which was not confirmed against the DNA. TRBV21-1 represents a pseudogene. This CDR3 spans 13 amino acids. The CDR3 here is CASSKTLAETQYF. For the CDR3, the DNA is TGTGCCAGCAGCAAAACCCTAGCGGAGACCCAGTACTTC.

This clonotype showed up many times. The chain joins TRBV7-9 to TRBJ2-1; 12 bases are shared with TRBD2. The CDR3 is 14 residues long. CDR1 is SEHNR and CDR2 is FQNEAQ in the germline V gene (reference sequence). J lost 6 bases, V lost 5 bases, and 2 bases had no gene match. CDR3 in amino acids: CASSRLAGANEQFF. The CDR3 DNA is TGTGCCAGCAGCAGACTAGCGGGAGCCAATGAGCAGTTCTTC.

The sample holds many counts of this clonotype. The rearrangement joins TRBV11-2 to TRBJ2-5, with TRBD2 matching over 8 bases. CDR1 is SGHAT, CDR2 FQNNGV, per germline. CDR3 length equals 16 residues. Losses at the gene ends were 2 bases for V and 7 bases for J; bases not matched to a gene: 12. The CDR3 nucleotides read TGTGCCAGCAGCTTACCCCCCAGACTAGCGCTGGTGACCCAGTACTTC. Encoded protein: CASSLPPRLALVTQYF.

Turning to this clonotype: The junction departs from germline at one end; a sequencing error may be responsible. V usage is TRBV29-1 and J usage is TRBJ2-3, with 8 bases that match TRBD2. In germline, CDR1 is SQVTM, CDR2 ANQGSEA. The CDR3 covers 13 residues. The CDR3, as DNA: TGTCGAACGGGGGGGCTAAGCACAGATACGCAGTATTTT. It is translated as CRTGGLSTDTQYF.

This clonotype came up a few times. The J gene is TRBJ2-2, the V gene TRBV28; D is possibly TRBD1 (5 bases). There are 13 residues in the CDR3. CDR1 and CDR2 (germline): MDHEN, SYDVKM. The V end lost 6 bases, the J end lost 6 bases, and 11 bases lay between the germline ends. CDR3 residues: CASSPPGPGELFF. The CDR3 DNA sequence: TGTGCCAGCAGCCCACCAGGGCCCGGGGAGCTGTTTTTT.

A single count supports this clonotype. V usage is TRBV11-2 and J usage is TRBJ2-7; TRBD2 agrees at 8 bases. The V segment lost 3 bases and the J segment 2 bases; nucleotides outside the gene matches: 3. CDR1 SGHAT and CDR2 FQNNGV come from the germline V gene. The CDR3 has 14 amino acids. The chain's CDR3 is CASSFGGVAYEQYF. The CDR3 DNA is TGTGCCAGCAGCTTCGGGGGGGTTGCCTACGAGCAGTACTTC.

V and J are TRBV28 and TRBJ2-7, with D uncertain. CDR3 length: 13 residues. CDR1 and CDR2 from the germline V gene are MDHEN and SYDVKM. V lost 2 bases and J lost 3, with 8 bases in between. As DNA, the CDR3 is TGTGCCAGCAGTTTAACGAGAGACTACGAGCAGTACTTC. Protein product: CASSLTRDYEQYF.

The V call is TRBV29-1, the J call TRBJ1-5; D unresolved. The V gene's germline CDR1 is SQVTM and CDR2 ANQGSEA. V lost 5 bases to trimming and J lost 2 bases, with 10 bases between them. This CDR3 comprises 13 residues. The CDR3 sequence is CSVCVAGNQPQHF. CDR3 in DNA: TGCAGCGTTTGTGTGGCGGGCAATCAGCCCCAGCATTTT. The entire variable domain, with the rest obtained from reference TRBV29-1 and TRBJ1-5, is as follows: SAVISQKPSRDICQRGTSLTIQCQVDSQVTMMFWYRQQPGQSLTLIATANQGSEATYESGFVIDKFPISRPNLTFSTLTVSNMSPEDSSIYLCSVCVAGNQPQHFGDGTRLSIL.

This sequence joins TRBV6-5 and TRBJ2-2, with 8 bases matching TRBD1. The ends lost 6 bases at V and 3 bases at J; junction bases unmatched: 6. The CDR3 extends over 15 amino acids. The germline V gene encodes CDR1 MNHEY and CDR2 SVGAGI. CDR3 amino acids: CASRSSDRDTGELFF. In nucleotides, the CDR3 is TGTGCCAGCAGATCCTCGGACAGGGACACCGGGGAGCTGTTTTTT.

In its sample, this clonotype was seen many times. The junction departs from germline at one end; a sequencing error may be responsible. J is TRBJ2-2 and V is TRBV7-9; no reliable D call. CDR3 length: 13 residues. Germline CDR1 is SEHNR and CDR2 is FQNEAQ (reference sequence). The CDR3 DNA follows: TGTGCCAGCAGCTTAGCGAACCCCGGGGAGCTGTTTTTT. Translated, it gives CASSLANPGELFF.

This clonotype has ten or more counts. The chain is built from TRBV9 and TRBJ2-3; D remains ambiguous. This CDR3 region has 14 residues. Germline loops: CDR1 SGDLS, CDR2 YYNGEE. Trimming removed 0 bases from V and 2 bases from J, with 7 bases in between. The CDR3 region has the DNA TGTGCCAGCAGCGTAGGCGAGCCCACAGATACGCAGTATTTT. Translated: CASSVGEPTDTQYF. Looking up the rest from reference TRBV9 and TRBJ2-3 gives the full variable domain: DSGVTQTPKHLITATGQRVTLRCSPRSGDLSVYWYQQSLDQGLQFLIQYYNGEERAKGNILERFSAQQFPDLHSELNLSSLELGDSALYFCASSVGEPTDTQYFGPGTRLTVL.

There are many counts of this clonotype. V and J are TRBV7-2 and TRBJ2-3, with D uncertain. The germline gives CDR1 SGHTA, CDR2 FQGNSA. Trimming took 4 bases from V and 1 from J, leaving 9 bases between them. This CDR3 contains 14 residues. This chain's CDR3 is CASSSKSRTDTQYF. In DNA, the CDR3 is TGTGCCAGCAGCTCCAAATCCCGCACAGATACGCAGTATTTT.

The chain recombines TRBV29-1 with TRBJ1-1; maybe TRBD1 (5 bases). V was clipped by 3 bases and J by 5 bases, with 16 bases between them. Germline loops: CDR1 SQVTM, CDR2 ANQGSEA. This CDR3 comprises 14 residues. Here the CDR3 reads CSVEGQGGYTEAFF. The CDR3 DNA follows: TGCAGCGTTGAGGGGCAGGGAGGATATACTGAAGCTTTCTTT.

This clonotype was seen ten or more times. V and J are TRBV20-1 and TRBJ2-5; TRBD1 matches at 9 bases. V trimming: 0 bases; J trimming: 4 bases; junction bases outside the gene matches: 9. Looked up from germline, CDR1 is DFQATT and CDR2 is SNEGSKA (reference sequence). This CDR3 spans 16 amino acids. Here the CDR3 DNA reads TGCAGTGCTAGAGATCGGAGACAGGGGGGTGGAGAGACCCAGTACTTC. This codes for CSARDRRQGGGETQYF.

This clonotype was counted only a few times. The chain has TRBV20-1 and TRBJ1-4; D may be TRBD1 (6 bases). Germline loops: CDR1 DFQATT, CDR2 SNEGSKA (reference sequence). V lost 3 bases to trimming and J lost 0 bases, with 8 bases between them. The CDR3 totals 14 residues. The CDR3 loop is CSASRGSTNEKLFF. In nucleotides, the CDR3 is TGCAGTGCTAGCAGGGGCTCAACTAATGAAAAACTGTTTTTT.

This clonotype was observed many times. The rearrangement links TRBV20-1 to TRBJ2-5; the match to TRBD1 covers 8 bases. V was clipped by 5 bases and J by 2 bases; unmatched bases: 7. CDR1 and CDR2 (germline): DFQATT, SNEGSKA (reference sequence). This CDR3 spans 14 amino acids. The CDR3 DNA follows: TGCAGTGCTCGAGGACAGGGTCAACAAGAGACCCAGTACTTC. It codes for CSARGQGQQETQYF.

This clonotype has a count of ten or more. The chain joins TRBV12-3 or TRBV12-4 to TRBJ2-1, with unresolved D. The CDR3 contains 14 residues. The V end was cut by 6 bases, the J end by 0 bases, with 9 bases between. CDR3 protein: CASRLLDSYNEQFF. CDR3 DNA sequence: TGTGCCAGCAGGTTATTGGACTCCTACAATGAGCAGTTCTTC.

The chain couples TRBV29-1 to TRBJ1-5, with 10 bases matching TRBD1. CDR3 length equals 14 residues. V lost 6 bases to trimming and J lost 4 bases; unmatched junction nucleotides: 6. Looked up from germline, CDR1 is SQVTM and CDR2 is ANQGSEA. CDR3 sequence (DNA): TGCAGCGTGTCACCGGGACAGGGGAATCAGCCCCAGCATTTT. Residues: CSVSPGQGNQPQHF.

This clonotype was observed many times. The chain employs TRBV29-1 and TRBJ1-2, with D possibly matching TRBD1 (5 bases). Germline V CDR1 and CDR2: SQVTM, ANQGSEA. Trimming shortened V by 5 bases and J by 4 bases, and 14 bases separated the two germline ends. This CDR3 region has 13 residues. The CDR3 nucleotides read TGCAGCGTTAAAGGGACGGAGACCTATGGCTACACCTTC. Translating it yields CSVKGTETYGYTF.

As regards this clonotype: A read error is possible here, since a much larger clone lies one base away. The CDR3 does not close with the conserved phenylalanine or tryptophan, likely indicating a read error. The gene calls are TRBV28 and TRBJ2-7, with no clear D. V was cut by 5 bases and J by 1 base, with 9 bases left in between. The CDR3 consists of 13 residues. Germline V CDR1 and CDR2: MDHEN, SYDVKM. The CDR3 loop is CASSVSVSYEQYY. The CDR3 DNA reads TGTGCCAGCAGTGTAAGCGTATCCTACGAGCAGTACTAC.

This clonotype was picked up many times. The CDR3 region is CASKRLVTDTQYF. CDR3 DNA sequence: TGTGCCAGCAAACGACTAGTCACAGATACGCAGTATTTT. The J gene is TRBJ2-3, the V gene TRBV6-1; weak D call: TRBD2 (6 bases). This CDR3 is 13 amino acids long. The V end was cut by 7 bases, the J end by 2 bases, with 10 bases between. The V gene's germline CDR1 is MNHNS and CDR2 SASEGT.